This passage covers 18 T cell receptor beta chains from one sample sequenced in a study of blood T cell repertoires in COVID-19 (dated by TCRdb to the early 2020s). The library was produced with the immunoSEQ multiplex PCR assay. Entries here come from immuneACCESS through TCRdb and include only in-frame sequences with V and J called. Some clones fail to appear in such tables; in the studies checked, an unresolved V gene covers under half of the shortfall, and the cause of the remainder is unknown. This sample has approximately 430,000 clones in its table, and 86% of those were observed once. Clones ranked in the top ten supply about 1.5% of the sample. Sequencing input: peripheral blood. Receptors originate from a woman in her thirties with active or convalescent COVID-19.

The genes are TRBV11-2 and TRBJ1-3; TRBD1 might be the D (6 bases). V was trimmed by 4 bases and J by 4 bases, leaving 17 bases between them. CDR3 size: 16 residues. Germline CDR1 SGHAT, CDR2 FQNNGV. CDR3 region: CASSSEGGAKGNTIYF. The CDR3, as DNA: TGTGCCAGCAGCTCGGAGGGGGGGGCTAAAGGAAACACCATATATTTT.

This CDR3 is CASSFPEAGGFNEQFF. CDR3 DNA: TGTGCCAGCAGCTTCCCGGAGGCGGGGGGTTTCAATGAGCAGTTCTTC. The chain employs TRBV12-1 and TRBJ2-1; TRBD2 is taken as the D call from the table, unchecked against the DNA. TRBV12-1 is listed as a pseudogene. This CDR3 has 16 residues.

The J gene is TRBJ2-1, the V gene TRBV21-1; the table's TRBD2 call for D was not verified on the DNA. TRBV21-1 is given as a pseudogene. The CDR3 length is 16 residues. In DNA, the CDR3 is TGTGCCAGCAGCATAACGACTAGCGGGGATAACAATGAGCAGTTCTTC. Its translation: CASSITTSGDNNEQFF.

The V call is TRBV19, the J call TRBJ1-1; D perhaps matches TRBD1 (5 bases). With 6 bases removed from V and 0 bases from J, the gap between germline ends came to 11 bases. The CDR3 runs to 14 residues. The germline gives CDR1 LNHDA, CDR2 SQIVND (reference sequence). CDR3 region: CASRQGRMNTEAFF. CDR3 in DNA: TGTGCCAGTAGGCAGGGAAGAATGAACACTGAAGCTTTCTTT.

V usage is TRBV21-1 and J usage is TRBJ1-2; the tabulated D call, TRBD1, remains unverified against the DNA. TRBV21-1 is marked as a pseudogene. The CDR3 totals 15 residues. This CDR3 is CASSTPQGRNYGYTF. Here the CDR3 DNA reads TGTGCCAGCAGCACTCCACAGGGTCGTAACTATGGCTACACCTTC.

CDR3 nucleotide sequence: TGTGCCAGCAGCTCAAGTAGTAAGAGGGAGCGCACCCATGAGCAGTTCTTC. This gives the protein CASSSSSKRERTHEQFF. The rearrangement links TRBV7-2 to TRBJ2-1; possibly TRBD2 for D (5 bases). CDR1 is SGHTA, CDR2 FQGNSA, per germline. The V and J ends lost 4 bases and 8 bases respectively, with 24 bases between them. The CDR3 consists of 17 residues.

This clone came up once. This chain links TRBV5-5 with TRBJ1-1, with 7 bases identical to TRBD1. The germline gives CDR1 SGHKS, CDR2 YYEKEE (reference sequence). The CDR3 covers 15 residues. V lost 4 bases and J lost 0; bases outside the gene matches: 6. CDR3 DNA sequence: TGTGCCAGCAGCGATGGGACAGACATGAACACTGAAGCTTTCTTT. Translating gives CASSDGTDMNTEAFF. Full variable domain (rest looked up from reference TRBV5-5 and TRBJ1-1): DAGVTQSPTHLIKTRGQQVTLRCSPISGHKSVSWYQQVLGQGPQFIFQYYEKEERGRGNFPDRFSARQFPNYSSELNVNALLLGDSALYLCASSDGTDMNTEAFFGQGTRLTVV.

This sequence joins TRBV7-8 and TRBJ2-7; D gene uncertain. V lost 4 bases and J 9 bases, leaving 10 bases between the germline ends. CDR3 length: 11 residues. Germline CDR1 and CDR2: SGHVS and FQNEAQ. CDR3 DNA: TGTGCCAGCAGCTCACGGTCGGGGCAGTACTTC. Translated, it gives CASSSRSGQYF.

The chain uses TRBV6-5 and TRBJ1-2; D is unresolved. This CDR3 comprises 14 residues. Trimming pared 6 bases from V and 3 bases from J, leaving 14 bases between. Germline loops: CDR1 MNHEY, CDR2 SVGAGI. The CDR3 protein is CASRKTFPDYGYTF. Written as DNA, the CDR3 is TGTGCCAGCAGGAAGACATTTCCCGACTATGGCTACACCTTC.

This rearrangement joins TRBV12-3 or TRBV12-4 to TRBJ2-6; D not certain. Deletions cut 7 bases from V and 6 bases from J, with 7 bases between. CDR3 length: 12 amino acids. The CDR3 is CASTPLANVLTF. CDR3 bases: TGTGCCAGCACCCCGTTGGCCAACGTCCTGACTTTC.

This clone has a single count. The rearrangement links TRBV6-6 to TRBJ2-7, with D perhaps matching TRBD1 (6 bases). V was cut by 6 bases and J by 0 bases, with 15 bases left in between. The CDR3 consists of 15 residues. CDR1 is MNHNY, CDR2 SVGAGI, per germline (reference sequence). CDR3 sequence: CASRKGQLLSYEQYF. In nucleotides, the CDR3 is TGTGCCAGCAGGAAAGGACAGCTCCTCTCCTACGAGCAGTACTTC.

The chain has TRBV6-5 and TRBJ1-6; possibly TRBD1 for D (6 bases). The germline gives CDR1 MNHEY, CDR2 SVGAGI. Trimming took 5 bases from V and 8 from J, leaving 16 bases between them. The CDR3 covers 15 residues. In DNA form, the CDR3 reads TGTGCCAGCAGTACCGGACAGACGGGCGATTCACCCCTCCACTTT. Its translation is CASSTGQTGDSPLHF.

This chain joins TRBV7-9 and TRBJ1-5; TRBD1 aligns across 7 bases. Trimming took 5 bases from V and 4 from J; bases not matched to a gene: 5. Germline V CDR1 and CDR2: SEHNR, FQNEAQ (reference sequence). This CDR3 has 14 residues. CDR3 residues: CASSPGQENQPQHF. CDR3 in DNA: TGTGCCAGCAGCCCTGGACAGGAGAATCAGCCCCAGCATTTT.

The chain is built from TRBV2 and TRBJ1-2; D is uncertain. Trimming pared 6 bases from V and 2 bases from J, leaving 10 bases between. The CDR3 extends over 13 amino acids. The germline gives CDR1 SNHLY, CDR2 FYNNEI. The CDR3, as DNA: TGTGCCAGCAGCGAACAGCGGAACTATGGCTACACCTTC. Protein product: CASSEQRNYGYTF. The full variable domain, rest sourced from reference TRBV2 and TRBJ1-2, is EPEVTQTPSHQVTQMGQEVILRCVPISNHLYFYWYRQILGQKVEFLVSFYNNEISEKSEIFDDQFSVERPDGSNFTLKIRSTKLEDSAMYFCASSEQRNYGYTFGSGTRLTVV.

This clone was recorded a few times. V usage is TRBV9 and J usage is TRBJ1-3, with TRBD1 identical over 7 bases. The V segment lost 0 bases and the J segment 2 bases; nucleotides outside the gene matches: 2. The CDR3 covers 15 residues. Germline CDR1 SGDLS, CDR2 YYNGEE. The CDR3 loop is CASSVGQGTGNTIYF. CDR3 in DNA: TGTGCCAGCAGCGTAGGACAGGGCACTGGAAACACCATATATTTT.

The chain has TRBV5-6 and TRBJ1-2; D is uncertain. V lost 4 bases and J lost 8, with 9 bases in between. CDR1 is SGHDT and CDR2 is YYEEEE in the germline V gene. CDR3 length equals 11 residues. This chain's CDR3 is CASSRDIGYTF. The CDR3 DNA reads as TGTGCCAGCAGCAGAGACATAGGCTACACCTTC.

The chain combines TRBV6-5 with TRBJ1-3; possible D gene TRBD1, 6 bases. This CDR3 contains 15 residues. Germline CDR1 MNHEY, CDR2 SVGAGI. Trimming stripped 6 bases from V and 0 bases from J, with 12 bases between. CDR3 coding DNA: TGTGCCAGCAGACAGGGAAGAAACTCTGGAAACACCATATATTTT. It codes for CASRQGRNSGNTIYF.

The CDR3 region is CASSSPGLARDNEQFF. CDR3 DNA: TGTGCCAGCAGCTCACCGGGACTAGCGAGGGATAATGAGCAGTTCTTC. V gene TRBV11-2 combines with J gene TRBJ2-1, with 10 bases fitting TRBD2. This CDR3 is 16 amino acids long. V was clipped by 4 bases and J by 7 bases; unmatched bases: 10. CDR1 is SGHAT, CDR2 FQNNGV, per germline.